One sample yielded the 10 T cell receptor beta chains listed below, sequenced in a study of shared clonotypes between healthy human individuals. Profiled with immunoSEQ multiplex PCR; TCRdb holds only in-frame clones, not every one. The sample has approximately 980,000 clones, approximately 80% seen once. The sequencing sample was made of memory CD4+ T cells sorted from blood. Noted subset: CD45RA-negative fraction. The origin of the receptors is a man aged 18 to 29 in good health.

The rearrangement joins TRBV19 to TRBJ2-4; D is tentatively TRBD1 or TRBD2 (6 bases each). The CDR3 extends over 16 amino acids. V lost 7 bases and J 5 bases, leaving 21 bases between the germline ends. Germline CDR1 LNHDA, CDR2 SQIVND (reference sequence). The CDR3 here is CASTRSPPGAQNIQYF. Here the CDR3 DNA reads TGTGCCAGTACCCGATCCCCACCGGGGGCCCAAAACATTCAGTACTTC.

This clone was counted between two and nine times. This chain joins TRBV7-7 and TRBJ1-1; D unclear. Germline CDR1 is SSHAT and CDR2 is FNYEAQ (reference sequence). The CDR3 has 12 residues. CDR3 sequence reads: CARWTENTEAFF. The CDR3 DNA reads as TGTGCTAGATGGACGGAGAACACTGAAGCTTTCTTT.

The gene calls are TRBV6-1 and TRBJ2-1, with 14 nucleotides matching TRBD2. Germline V gene sequence: CDR1 MNHNS, CDR2 SASEGT. The CDR3 extends over 15 amino acids. V shed 6 bases and J 10 bases; nucleotides not matched to a gene: 8. The CDR3, as DNA: TGTGCCAGCAGCCGAGGACTAGCGGGGGGCTCGGAGCAGTTCTTC. Its translation: CASSRGLAGGSEQFF.

The V and J genes are TRBV6-1 and TRBJ2-1; D is ambiguous. Germline V gene data show CDR1 as MNHNS and CDR2 as SASEGT. This CDR3 comprises 12 residues. Trimming removed 7 bases at V and 9 bases at J, with 13 bases between. CDR3 DNA sequence: TGTGCCAGCAAAGCAGAGTCGGGTGAGCAGTTCTTC. As protein: CASKAESGEQFF.

This clone was counted between two and nine times. V gene TRBV19 combines with J gene TRBJ1-6; no definite D call. Germline CDR1 and CDR2: LNHDA and SQIVND (reference sequence). Trimming removed 2 bases at V and 6 bases at J, with 14 bases between. The CDR3 length is 16 residues. The CDR3, as DNA: TGTGCCAGTAGTATATTGACGAGACAATTTAATTCACCCCTCCACTTT. Translating it yields CASSILTRQFNSPLHF.

The chain uses TRBV5-1 and TRBJ2-1, with D maybe TRBD2 (6 bases). V was cut by 7 bases and J by 4 bases, with 15 bases left in between. The CDR3 length is 14 residues. CDR1 is SGHRS, CDR2 YFSETQ, per germline. CDR3 DNA: TGCGCCAGCCTCGGCGGGGCCCCATACAATGAGCAGTTCTTC. Its protein product is CASLGGAPYNEQFF.

The chain is built from TRBV15 and TRBJ2-1, with unresolved D. This CDR3 has 13 residues. CDR1 is LNHNV and CDR2 is YYDKDF in the germline V gene (reference sequence). The germline V and J ends were trimmed by 1 base and 5 bases, with 6 bases remaining between them. The CDR3: CATSRARDNEQFF. The CDR3 DNA follows: TGTGCCACCAGCAGAGCTAGAGACAATGAGCAGTTCTTC.

This clone was detected only a few times. J is TRBJ2-7 and V is TRBV7-9; possibly TRBD2 for D (5 bases). Deletions cut 2 bases from V and 0 bases from J, with 8 bases between. This CDR3 is 14 amino acids long. Germline V gene lookup returns CDR1 SEHNR and CDR2 FQNEAQ (reference sequence). The CDR3 region has the DNA TGTGCCAGCAGCTTACAGAGCGGCTCCTACGAGCAGTACTTC. Its protein product is CASSLQSGSYEQYF.

This clone appeared a few times. This chain joins TRBV29-1 and TRBJ2-1, with 7 bases identical to TRBD2. From germline, CDR1 is SQVTM and CDR2 ANQGSEA. V shed 7 bases, J shed 6 bases, and the junction held 9 bases outside the gene matches. The CDR3 has 13 residues. The CDR3 coding sequence is TGCAGCGCTGTCCGTGGGGGGGGCAATGAGCAGTTCTTC. Translating gives CSAVRGGGNEQFF.

This chain connects TRBV18 to TRBJ2-3, with TRBD2 matching over 11 bases. Germline CDR1 KGHSH, CDR2 LQKENI. The CDR3 is made up of 14 amino acids. The ends lost 8 bases at V and 4 bases at J; junction bases unmatched: 5. For the CDR3, the DNA is TGTGCCAGCGCGACTAGCGGGACGGCAGATACGCAGTATTTT. The encoded protein is CASATSGTADTQYF.